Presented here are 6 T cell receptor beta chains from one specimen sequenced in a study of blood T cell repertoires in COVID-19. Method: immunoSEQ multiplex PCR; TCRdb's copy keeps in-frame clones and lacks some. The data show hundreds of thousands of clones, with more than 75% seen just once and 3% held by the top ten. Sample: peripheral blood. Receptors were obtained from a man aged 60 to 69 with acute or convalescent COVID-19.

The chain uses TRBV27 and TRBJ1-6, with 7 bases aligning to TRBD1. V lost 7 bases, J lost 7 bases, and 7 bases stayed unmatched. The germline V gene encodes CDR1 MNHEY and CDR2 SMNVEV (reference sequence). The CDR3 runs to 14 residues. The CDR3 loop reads CASTPGQSNSPLHF. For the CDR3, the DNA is TGTGCCAGCACACCGGGACAGTCGAATTCACCCCTCCACTTT.

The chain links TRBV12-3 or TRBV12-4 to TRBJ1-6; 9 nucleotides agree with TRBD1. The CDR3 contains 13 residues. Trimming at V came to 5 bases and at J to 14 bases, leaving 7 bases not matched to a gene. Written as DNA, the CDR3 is TGTGCCAGCAGTCAAGGACAGGGGAAGGCCCTCCACTTT. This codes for CASSQGQGKALHF.

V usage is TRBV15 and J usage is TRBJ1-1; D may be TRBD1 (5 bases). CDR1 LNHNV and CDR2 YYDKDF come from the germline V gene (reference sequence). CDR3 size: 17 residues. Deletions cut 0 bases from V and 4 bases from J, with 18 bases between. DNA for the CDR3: TGTGCCACCAGCAGAGAAGAAAGAACAGGAGCGGGCACTGAAGCTTTCTTT. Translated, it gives CATSREERTGAGTEAFF.

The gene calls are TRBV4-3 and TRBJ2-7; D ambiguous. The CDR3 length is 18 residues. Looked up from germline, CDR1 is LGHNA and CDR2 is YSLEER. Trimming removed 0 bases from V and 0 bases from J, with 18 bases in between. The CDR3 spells CASSQDIPAALNSYEQYF. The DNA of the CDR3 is TGCGCCAGCAGCCAAGATATCCCGGCAGCGCTTAACTCCTACGAGCAGTACTTC.

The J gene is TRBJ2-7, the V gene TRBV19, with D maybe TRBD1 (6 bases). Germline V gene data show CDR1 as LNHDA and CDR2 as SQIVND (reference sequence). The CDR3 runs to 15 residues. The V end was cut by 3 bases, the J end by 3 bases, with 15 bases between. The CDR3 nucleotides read TGTGCCAGTAGTATTCCAGGACAGTCTGGCTACGAGCAGTACTTC. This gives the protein CASSIPGQSGYEQYF. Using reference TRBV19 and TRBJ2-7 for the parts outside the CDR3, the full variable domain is DGGITQSPKYLFRKEGQNVTLSCEQNLNHDAMYWYRQDPGQGLRLIYYSQIVNDFQKGDIAEGYSVSREKKESFPLTVTSAQKNPTAFYLCASSIPGQSGYEQYFGPGTRLTVT.

CDR3 sequence reads: CASSPTGGGGYTF. The CDR3 nucleotides read TGTGCCAGTAGTCCTACAGGGGGCGGTGGCTACACCTTC. This chain connects TRBV19 to TRBJ1-2, with 9 bases fitting TRBD1. Per germline, CDR1 LNHDA and CDR2 SQIVND (reference sequence). V gave up 5 bases and J gave up 7 bases; unmatched junction bases: 5. This CDR3 region has 13 residues.